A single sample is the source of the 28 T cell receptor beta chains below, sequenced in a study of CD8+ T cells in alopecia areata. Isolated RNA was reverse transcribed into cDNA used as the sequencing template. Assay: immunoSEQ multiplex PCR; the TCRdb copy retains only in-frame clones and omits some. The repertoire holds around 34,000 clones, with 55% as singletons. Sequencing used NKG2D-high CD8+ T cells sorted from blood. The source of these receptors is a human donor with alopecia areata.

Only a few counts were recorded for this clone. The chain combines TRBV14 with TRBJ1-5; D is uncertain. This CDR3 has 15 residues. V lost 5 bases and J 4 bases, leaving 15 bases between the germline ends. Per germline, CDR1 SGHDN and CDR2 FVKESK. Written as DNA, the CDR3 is TGTGCCAGCAGCGCCAGATCCGGAGAGAATCAGCCCCAGCATTTT. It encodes CASSARSGENQPQHF.

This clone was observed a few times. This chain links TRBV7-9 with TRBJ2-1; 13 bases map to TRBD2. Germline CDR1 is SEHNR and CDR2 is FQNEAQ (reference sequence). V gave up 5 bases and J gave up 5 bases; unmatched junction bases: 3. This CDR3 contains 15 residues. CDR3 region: CASSHTSGRDNEQFF. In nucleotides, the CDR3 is TGTGCCAGCAGCCATACTAGCGGGAGGGACAATGAGCAGTTCTTC.

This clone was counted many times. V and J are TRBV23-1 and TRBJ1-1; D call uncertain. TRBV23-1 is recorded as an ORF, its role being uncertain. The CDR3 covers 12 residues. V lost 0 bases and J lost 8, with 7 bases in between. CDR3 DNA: TGCGCCAGCAGTCAATCAAACTCCGAAGCTTTCTTT. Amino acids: CASSQSNSEAFF.

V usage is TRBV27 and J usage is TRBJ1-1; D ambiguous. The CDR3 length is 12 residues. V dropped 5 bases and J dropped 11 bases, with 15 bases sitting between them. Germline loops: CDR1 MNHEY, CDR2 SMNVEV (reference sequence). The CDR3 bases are TGTGCCAGCAGTCCGACTGGTAGGGTGGCTTTCTTT. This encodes CASSPTGRVAFF.

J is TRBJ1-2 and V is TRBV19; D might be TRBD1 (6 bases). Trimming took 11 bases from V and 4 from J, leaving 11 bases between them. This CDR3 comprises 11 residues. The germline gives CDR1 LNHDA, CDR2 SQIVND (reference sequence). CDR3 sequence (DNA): TGTGCCGGAGGGGGACGCTATGGCTACACCTTC. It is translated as CAGGGRYGYTF.

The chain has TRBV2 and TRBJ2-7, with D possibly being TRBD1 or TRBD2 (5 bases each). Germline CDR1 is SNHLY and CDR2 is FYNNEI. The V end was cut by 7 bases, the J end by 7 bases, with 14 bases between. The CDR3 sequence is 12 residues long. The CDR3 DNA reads TGTGCCAGCATTAAGGGACCGTCGGAGCAGTACTTC. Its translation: CASIKGPSEQYF.

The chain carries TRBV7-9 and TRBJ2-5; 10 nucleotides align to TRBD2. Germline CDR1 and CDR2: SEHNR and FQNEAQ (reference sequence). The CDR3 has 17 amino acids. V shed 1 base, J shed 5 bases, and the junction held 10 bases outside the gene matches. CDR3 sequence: CASSLGFGTSVYETQYF. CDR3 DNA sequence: TGTGCCAGCAGCTTAGGCTTCGGGACTAGCGTTTACGAGACCCAGTACTTC. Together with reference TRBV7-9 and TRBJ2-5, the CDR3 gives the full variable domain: DTGVSQNPRHKITKRGQNVTFRCDPISEHNRLYWYRQTLGQGPEFLTYFQNEAQLEKSRLLSDRFSAERPKGSFSTLEIQRTEQGDSAMYLCASSLGFGTSVYETQYFGPGTRLLVL.

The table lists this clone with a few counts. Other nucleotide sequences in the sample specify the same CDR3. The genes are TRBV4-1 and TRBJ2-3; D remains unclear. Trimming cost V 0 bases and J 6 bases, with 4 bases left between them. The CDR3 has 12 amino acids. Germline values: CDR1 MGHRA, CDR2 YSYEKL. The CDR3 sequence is CASSQDKDTQYF. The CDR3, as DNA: TGCGCCAGCAGCCAAGATAAGGATACGCAGTATTTT.

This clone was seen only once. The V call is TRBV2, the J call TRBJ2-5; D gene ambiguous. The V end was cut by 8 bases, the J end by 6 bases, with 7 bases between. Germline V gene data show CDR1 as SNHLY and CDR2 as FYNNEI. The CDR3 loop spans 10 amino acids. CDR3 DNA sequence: TGTGCCAGCTTGGCGAAGACCCAGTACTTC. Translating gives CASLAKTQYF.

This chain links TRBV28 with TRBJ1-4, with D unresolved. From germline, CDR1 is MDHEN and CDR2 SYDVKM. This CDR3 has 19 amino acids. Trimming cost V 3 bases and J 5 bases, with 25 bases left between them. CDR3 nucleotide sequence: TGTGCCAGCAGTTTCTCCGGAAGAATCACCGGGCTTCCAAATGAAAAACTGTTTTTT. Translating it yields CASSFSGRITGLPNEKLFF.

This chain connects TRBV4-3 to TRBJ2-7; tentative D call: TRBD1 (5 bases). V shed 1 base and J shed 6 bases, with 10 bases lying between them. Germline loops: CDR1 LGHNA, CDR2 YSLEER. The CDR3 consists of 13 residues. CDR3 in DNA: TGCGCCAGCAGCCAAGCCCAGGGCGGCGAGCAGTACTTC. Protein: CASSQAQGGEQYF.

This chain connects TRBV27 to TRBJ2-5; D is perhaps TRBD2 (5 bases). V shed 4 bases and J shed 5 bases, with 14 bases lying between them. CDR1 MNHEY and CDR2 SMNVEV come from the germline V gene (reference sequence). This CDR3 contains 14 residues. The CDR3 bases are TGTGCCAGCAGTTCCATCGGGGATGGGGAGACCCAGTACTTC. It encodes CASSSIGDGETQYF.

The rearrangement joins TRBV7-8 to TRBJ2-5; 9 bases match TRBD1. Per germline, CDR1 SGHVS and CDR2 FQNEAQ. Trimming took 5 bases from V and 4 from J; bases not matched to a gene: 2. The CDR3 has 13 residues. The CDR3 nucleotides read TGTGCCAGCAGCAAGACAGGGGGAGAGACCCAGTACTTC. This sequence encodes CASSKTGGETQYF.

CDR3: CASSQDLTGWGDTEAFF. The DNA of the CDR3 is TGTGCCAGCAGCCAAGATCTTACAGGGTGGGGGGACACTGAAGCTTTCTTT. This chain joins TRBV14 and TRBJ1-1, with D possibly TRBD1 on 6 matching bases. With 0 bases removed from V and 3 bases from J, the gap between germline ends came to 17 bases. The CDR3 has 17 residues. Germline CDR1 is SGHDN and CDR2 is FVKESK.

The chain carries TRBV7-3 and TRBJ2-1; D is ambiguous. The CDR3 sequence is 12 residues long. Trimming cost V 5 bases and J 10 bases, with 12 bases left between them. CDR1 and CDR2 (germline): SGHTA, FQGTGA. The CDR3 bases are TGTGCCAGCAGCCTCCGATCGGAGGAGCAGTTCTTC. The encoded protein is CASSLRSEEQFF. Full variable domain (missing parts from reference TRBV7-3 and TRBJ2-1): GAGVSQTPSNKVTEKGKYVELRCDPISGHTALYWYRQSLGQGPEFLIYFQGTGAADDSGLPNDRFFAVRPEGSVSTLKIQRTERGDSAVYLCASSLRSEEQFFGPGTRLTVL.

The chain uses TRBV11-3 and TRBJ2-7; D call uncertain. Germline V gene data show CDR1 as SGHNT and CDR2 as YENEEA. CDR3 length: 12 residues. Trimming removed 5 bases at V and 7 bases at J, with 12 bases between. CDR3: CASSPQAVEQYF. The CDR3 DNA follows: TGTGCCAGCAGCCCCCAGGCTGTGGAGCAGTACTTC.

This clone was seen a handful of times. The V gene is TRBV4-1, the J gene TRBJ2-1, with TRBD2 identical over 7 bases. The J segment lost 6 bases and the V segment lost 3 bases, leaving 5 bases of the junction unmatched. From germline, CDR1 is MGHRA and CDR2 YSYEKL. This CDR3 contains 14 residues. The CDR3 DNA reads TGCGCCAGCAGCCAGTCTAGCGGCCCCAATGAGCAGTTCTTC. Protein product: CASSQSSGPNEQFF.

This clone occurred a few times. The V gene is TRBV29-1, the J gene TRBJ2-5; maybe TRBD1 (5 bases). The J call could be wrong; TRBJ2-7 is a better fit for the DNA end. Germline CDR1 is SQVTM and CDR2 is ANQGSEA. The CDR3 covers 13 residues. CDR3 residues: CSGRQQSGSEQYF. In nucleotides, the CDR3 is TGCAGCGGAAGACAGCAATCAGGGTCCGAGCAGTACTTC.

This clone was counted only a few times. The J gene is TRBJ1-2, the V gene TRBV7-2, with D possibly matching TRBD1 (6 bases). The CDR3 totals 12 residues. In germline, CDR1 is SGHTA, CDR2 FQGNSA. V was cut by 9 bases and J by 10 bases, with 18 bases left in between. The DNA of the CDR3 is TGTGCCAGACTGGCGGAGGGGGTCAACTACACCTTC. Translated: CARLAEGVNYTF.

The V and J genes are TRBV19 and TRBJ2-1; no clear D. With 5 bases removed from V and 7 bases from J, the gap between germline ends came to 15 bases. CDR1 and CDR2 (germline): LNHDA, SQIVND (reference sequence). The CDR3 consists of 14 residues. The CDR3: CASSWALSPNEQFF. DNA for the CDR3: TGTGCCAGTAGTTGGGCCCTAAGCCCGAATGAGCAGTTCTTC.

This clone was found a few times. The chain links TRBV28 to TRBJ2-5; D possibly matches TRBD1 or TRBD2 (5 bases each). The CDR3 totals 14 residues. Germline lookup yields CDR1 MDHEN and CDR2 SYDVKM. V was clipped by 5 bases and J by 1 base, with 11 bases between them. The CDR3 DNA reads TGTGCCAGCAGTCTCTGGGACCTCCAAGAGACCCAGTACTTC. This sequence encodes CASSLWDLQETQYF.

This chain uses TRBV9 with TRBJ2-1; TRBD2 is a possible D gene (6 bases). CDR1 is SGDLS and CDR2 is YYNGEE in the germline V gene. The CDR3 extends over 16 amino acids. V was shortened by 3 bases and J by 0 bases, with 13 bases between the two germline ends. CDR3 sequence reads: CASSDEGGSSYNEQFF. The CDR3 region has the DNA TGTGCCAGCAGCGACGAGGGAGGCAGCTCCTACAATGAGCAGTTCTTC.

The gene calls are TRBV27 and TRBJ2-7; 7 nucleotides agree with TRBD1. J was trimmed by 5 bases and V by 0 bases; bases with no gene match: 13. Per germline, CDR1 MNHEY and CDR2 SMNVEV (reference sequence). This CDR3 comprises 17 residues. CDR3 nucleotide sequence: TGTGCCAGCAGTTTATCCGCCCGAACAGGGGACGGGGACGAGCAGTACTTC. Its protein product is CASSLSARTGDGDEQYF.

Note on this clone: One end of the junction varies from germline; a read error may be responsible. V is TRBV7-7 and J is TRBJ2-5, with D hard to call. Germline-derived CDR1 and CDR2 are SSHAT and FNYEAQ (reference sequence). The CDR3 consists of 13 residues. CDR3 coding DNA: TGTGCTAGCAGCTTATATTTTAGGGAGACCCAGTACTTC. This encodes CASSLYFRETQYF.

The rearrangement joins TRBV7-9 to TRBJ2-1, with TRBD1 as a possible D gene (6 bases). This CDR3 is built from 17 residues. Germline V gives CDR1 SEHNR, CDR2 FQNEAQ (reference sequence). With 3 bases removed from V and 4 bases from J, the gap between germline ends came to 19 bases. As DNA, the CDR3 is TGTGCCAGCAGCTTTGGCTTCCGGGACACAGCTTACAATGAGCAGTTCTTC. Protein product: CASSFGFRDTAYNEQFF.

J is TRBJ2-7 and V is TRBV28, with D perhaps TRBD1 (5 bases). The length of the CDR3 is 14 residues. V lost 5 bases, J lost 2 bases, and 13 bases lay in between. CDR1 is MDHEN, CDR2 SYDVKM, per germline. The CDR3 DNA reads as TGTGCCAGCAGTCCCGGACAAGTAACCTACGAGCAGTACTTC. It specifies CASSPGQVTYEQYF.

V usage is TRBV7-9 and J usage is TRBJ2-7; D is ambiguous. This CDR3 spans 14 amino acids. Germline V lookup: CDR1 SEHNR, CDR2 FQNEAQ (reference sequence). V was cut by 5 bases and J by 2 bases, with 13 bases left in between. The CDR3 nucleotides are TGTGCCAGCAGCCCCGTCGGCAGTACCTACGAGCAGTACTTC. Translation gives CASSPVGSTYEQYF.

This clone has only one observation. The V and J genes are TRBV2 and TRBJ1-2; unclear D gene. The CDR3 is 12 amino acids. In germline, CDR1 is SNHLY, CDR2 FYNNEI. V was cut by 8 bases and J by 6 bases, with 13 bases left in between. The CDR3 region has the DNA TGTGCCAGCCCTAATCGCGGGAATGGCTACACCTTC. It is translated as CASPNRGNGYTF.